The clone carrying this T cell receptor beta chain showed up many times. The time point: persistent/refractory GD, antithyroid drugs over 5 years with positive TRAb. RNA from PBMCs was the source of the TCR library. This record belongs to a study of regulatory T cells in long-lasting Graves disease. This CDR3 has 15 residues. Trimming took 4 bases from V and 2 from J; bases not matched to a gene: 4. In germline, CDR1 is MGHDK, CDR2 SYGVNS. The TCR beta library used iRepertoire HTBI primers with Arm-PCR amplification of CDR3. TCRdb independently ran MiXCR on the multiplex PCR reads; one entry per CDR3 protein. The data contain some 420,000 distinct CDR3 sequences, about 20% of them seen just once; the ten biggest clones take up 10% to 15%.

The source of this sequence is a female donor with Graves disease. The chain is built from TRBV25-1 and TRBJ1-2; 10 bases fit TRBD1. This sample comprised peripheral blood mononuclear cells (PBMCs), obtained when the disease was refractory, from a patient treated with antithyroid drugs. CDR3 DNA: TGTGCCAGCAGTGGGGACAGGGGCCTAAACTATGGCTACACCTTC. This sequence encodes CASSGDRGLNYGYTF.